This TCR beta chain was captured in a study of shared T cell receptors in the human thymus. Sequencing was performed with immunoSEQ multiplex PCR; in TCRdb, only in-frame clones are kept and a portion is missing. The sample has under 450,000 clones, 85% to 95% seen once; the top ten hold about 0.02%. J lost 4 bases, V lost 7 bases, and 10 bases had no gene match. Germline CDR1 SNHLY, CDR2 FYNNEI. The CDR3 is made up of 15 amino acids. The receptor was derived from a human donor. This chain links TRBV2 with TRBJ2-1, with TRBD1 matching 7 bases. Material for sequencing was thymocytes. In DNA form, the CDR3 reads TGTGCCAGCAATACAAGCCGGGACAGTTACAATGAGCAGTTCTTC. It yields the protein CASNTSRDSYNEQFF.